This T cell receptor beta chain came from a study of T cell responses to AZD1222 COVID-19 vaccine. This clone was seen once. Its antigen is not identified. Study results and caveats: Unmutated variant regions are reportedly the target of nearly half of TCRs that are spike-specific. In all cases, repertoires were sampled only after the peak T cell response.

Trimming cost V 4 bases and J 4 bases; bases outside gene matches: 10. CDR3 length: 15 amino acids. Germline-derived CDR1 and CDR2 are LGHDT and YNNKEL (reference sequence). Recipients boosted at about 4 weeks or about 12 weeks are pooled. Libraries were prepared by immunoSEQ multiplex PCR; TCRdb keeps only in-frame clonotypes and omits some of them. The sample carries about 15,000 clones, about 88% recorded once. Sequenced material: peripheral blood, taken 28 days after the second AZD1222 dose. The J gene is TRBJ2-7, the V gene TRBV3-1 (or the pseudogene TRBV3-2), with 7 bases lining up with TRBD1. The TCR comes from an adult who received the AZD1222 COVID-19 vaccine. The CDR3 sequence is CASSRKQGTTYEQYF. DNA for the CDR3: TGTGCCAGCAGCCGGAAACAGGGGACAACATACGAGCAGTACTTC.